This T cell receptor (beta chain) came from a study of immune cell composition in non-small cell lung cancer. Study-level information: Tumours were mainly lung adenocarcinoma or squamous cell carcinoma.

Normal lung was sampled as far from the tumour as possible, at least 3 cm. Template was genomic DNA from frozen, unsorted single-cell suspensions. V was pared by 5 bases and J by 4 bases, with 13 bases of the junction left unmatched. Germline V gene sequence: CDR1 SGHVS, CDR2 FQNEAQ. The CDR3 has 16 amino acids. Study-wide points: About four fifths of squamous and about 31% of adenocarcinoma cases had tumour-associated clones >0.5%. In adenocarcinoma, maximal tumour-associated clone frequency tracked TIL tumour reactivity.

A word on this clone: Its antigen remains unidentified.

Sequencing was performed with immunoSEQ multiplex PCR; in TCRdb, only in-frame clones are kept and a portion is missing. The repertoire holds fewer than 8,000 clones, with 82% as singletons. Sequenced: non-adjacent lung tissue. The V call is TRBV7-8, the J call TRBJ2-5, with 7 bases fitting TRBD1. The sequence was collected from a human donor with non-small cell lung cancer. Here the CDR3 reads CASSPTLNTGVETQYF. In nucleotides, the CDR3 is TGTGCCAGCAGCCCCACCCTTAATACAGGGGTAGAGACCCAGTACTTC. The full variable domain, in which reference TRBV7-8 and TRBJ2-5 provide the parts outside the CDR3, is GAGVSQSPRYKVAKRGQDVALRCDPISGHVSLFWYQQALGQGPEFLTYFQNEAQLDKSGLPSDRFFAERPEGSVSTLKIQRTQQEDSAVYLCASSPTLNTGVETQYFGPGTRLLVL.